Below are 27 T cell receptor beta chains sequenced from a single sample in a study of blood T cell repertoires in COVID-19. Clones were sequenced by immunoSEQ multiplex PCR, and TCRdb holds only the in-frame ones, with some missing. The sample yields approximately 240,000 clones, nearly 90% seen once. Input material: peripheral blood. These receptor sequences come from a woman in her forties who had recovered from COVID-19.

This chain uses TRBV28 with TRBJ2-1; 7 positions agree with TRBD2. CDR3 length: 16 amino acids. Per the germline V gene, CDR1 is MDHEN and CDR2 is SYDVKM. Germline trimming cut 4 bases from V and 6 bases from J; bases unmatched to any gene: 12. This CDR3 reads CASSSYSGGRGNEQFF. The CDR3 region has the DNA TGTGCCAGCAGTTCTTACTCGGGGGGTAGAGGCAATGAGCAGTTCTTC.

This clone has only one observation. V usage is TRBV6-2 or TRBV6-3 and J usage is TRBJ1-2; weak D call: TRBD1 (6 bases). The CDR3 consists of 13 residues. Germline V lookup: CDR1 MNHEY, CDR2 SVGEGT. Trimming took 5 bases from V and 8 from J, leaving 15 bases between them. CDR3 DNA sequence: TGTGCCAGCAGTCTTACAGGGTTTTCGGGCTACACCTTC. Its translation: CASSLTGFSGYTF.

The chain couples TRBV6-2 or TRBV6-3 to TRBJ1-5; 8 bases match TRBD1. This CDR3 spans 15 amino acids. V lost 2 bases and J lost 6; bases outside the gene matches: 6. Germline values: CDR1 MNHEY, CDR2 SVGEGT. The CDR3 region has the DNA TGTGCCAGCAGTTACCAACAGGGGGTAGGTCAGCCCCAGCATTTT. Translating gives CASSYQQGVGQPQHF.

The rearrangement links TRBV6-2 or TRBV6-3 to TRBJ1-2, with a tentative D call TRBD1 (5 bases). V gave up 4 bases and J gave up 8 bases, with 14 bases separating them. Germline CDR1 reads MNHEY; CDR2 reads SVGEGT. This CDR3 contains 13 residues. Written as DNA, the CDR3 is TGTGCCAGCAGTTCAAGCAGGGTAGAAGGCTACACCTTC. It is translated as CASSSSRVEGYTF.

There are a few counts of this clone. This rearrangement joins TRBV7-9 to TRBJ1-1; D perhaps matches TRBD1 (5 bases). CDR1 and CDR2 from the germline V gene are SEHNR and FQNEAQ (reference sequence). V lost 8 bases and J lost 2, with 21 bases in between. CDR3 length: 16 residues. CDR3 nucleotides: TGTGCCAGCCGGCATCTTGCACAGGTTTTTAACACTGAAGCTTTCTTT. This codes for CASRHLAQVFNTEAFF.

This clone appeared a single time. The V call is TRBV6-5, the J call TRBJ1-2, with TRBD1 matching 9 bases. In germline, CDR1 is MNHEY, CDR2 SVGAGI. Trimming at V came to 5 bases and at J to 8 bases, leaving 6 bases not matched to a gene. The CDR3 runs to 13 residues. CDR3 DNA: TGTGCCAGCAGTACCCGACAGGGGGGGGGCTACACCTTC. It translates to CASSTRQGGGYTF.

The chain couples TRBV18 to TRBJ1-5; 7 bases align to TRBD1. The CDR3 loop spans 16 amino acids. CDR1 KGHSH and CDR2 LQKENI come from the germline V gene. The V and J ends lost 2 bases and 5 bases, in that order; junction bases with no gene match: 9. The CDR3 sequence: CASSPGPGQSHQPQHF. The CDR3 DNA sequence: TGTGCCAGCTCACCAGGACCGGGACAGTCCCATCAGCCCCAGCATTTT.

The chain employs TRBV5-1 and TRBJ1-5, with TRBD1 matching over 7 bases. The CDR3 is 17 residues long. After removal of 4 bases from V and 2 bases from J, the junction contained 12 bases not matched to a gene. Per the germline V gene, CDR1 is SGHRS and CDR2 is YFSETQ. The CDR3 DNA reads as TGCGCCAGCAGCCCCGGGACAGTGGGTAACGGCAATCAGCCCCAGCATTTT. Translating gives CASSPGTVGNGNQPQHF.

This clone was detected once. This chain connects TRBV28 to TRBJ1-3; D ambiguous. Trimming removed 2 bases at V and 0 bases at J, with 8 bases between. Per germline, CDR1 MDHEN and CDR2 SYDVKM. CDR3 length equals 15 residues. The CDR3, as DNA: TGTGCCAGCAGTTTACACGCAGGCTCTGGAAACACCATATATTTT. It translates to CASSLHAGSGNTIYF.

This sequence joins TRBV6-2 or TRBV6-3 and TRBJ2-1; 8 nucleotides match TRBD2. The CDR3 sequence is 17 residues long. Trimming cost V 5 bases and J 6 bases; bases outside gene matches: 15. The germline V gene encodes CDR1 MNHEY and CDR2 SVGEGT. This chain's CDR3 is CASSQVPGLVRGNEQFF. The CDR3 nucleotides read TGTGCCAGCAGTCAGGTTCCGGGACTAGTGAGAGGCAATGAGCAGTTCTTC.

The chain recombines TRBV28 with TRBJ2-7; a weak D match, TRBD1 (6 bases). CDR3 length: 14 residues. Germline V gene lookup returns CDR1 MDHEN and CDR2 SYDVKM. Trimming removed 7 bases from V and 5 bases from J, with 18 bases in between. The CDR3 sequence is CASKGQGWFHEQYF. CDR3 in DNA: TGTGCCAGCAAAGGCCAGGGGTGGTTCCACGAGCAGTACTTC.

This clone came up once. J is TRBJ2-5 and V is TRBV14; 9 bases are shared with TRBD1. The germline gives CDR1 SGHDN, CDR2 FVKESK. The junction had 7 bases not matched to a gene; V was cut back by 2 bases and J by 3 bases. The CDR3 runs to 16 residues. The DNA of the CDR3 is TGTGCCAGCAGCCAACATTCCGGGACAGGGAAAGAGACCCAGTACTTC. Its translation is CASSQHSGTGKETQYF. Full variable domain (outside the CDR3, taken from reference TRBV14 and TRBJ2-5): EAGVTQFPSHSVIEKGQTVTLRCDPISGHDNLYWYRRVMGKEIKFLLHFVKESKQDESGMPNNRFLAERTGGTYSTLKVQPAELEDSGVYFCASSQHSGTGKETQYFGPGTRLLVL.

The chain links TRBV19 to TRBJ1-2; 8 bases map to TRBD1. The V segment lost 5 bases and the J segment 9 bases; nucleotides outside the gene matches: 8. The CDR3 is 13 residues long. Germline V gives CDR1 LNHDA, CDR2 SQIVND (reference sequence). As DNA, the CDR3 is TGTGCCAGTAGTTCGCGGACAGGGCTGAGCTACACCTTC. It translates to CASSSRTGLSYTF. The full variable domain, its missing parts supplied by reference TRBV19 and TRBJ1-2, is DGGITQSPKYLFRKEGQNVTLSCEQNLNHDAMYWYRQDPGQGLRLIYYSQIVNDFQKGDIAEGYSVSREKKESFPLTVTSAQKNPTAFYLCASSSRTGLSYTFGSGTRLTVV.

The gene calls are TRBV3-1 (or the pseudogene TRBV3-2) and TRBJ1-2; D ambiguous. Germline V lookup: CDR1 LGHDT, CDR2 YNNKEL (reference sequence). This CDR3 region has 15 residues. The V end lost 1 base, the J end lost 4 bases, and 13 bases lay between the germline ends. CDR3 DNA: TGTGCCAGCAGCCAAGCGCAGAGGCCAATCTATGGCTACACCTTC. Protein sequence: CASSQAQRPIYGYTF.

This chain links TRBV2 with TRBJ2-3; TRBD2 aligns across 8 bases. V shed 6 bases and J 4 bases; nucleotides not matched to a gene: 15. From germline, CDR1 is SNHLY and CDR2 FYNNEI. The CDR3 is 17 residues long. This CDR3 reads CASRARTSPGRADTQYF. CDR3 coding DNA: TGTGCCAGCAGGGCCAGGACTAGCCCTGGGCGAGCAGATACGCAGTATTTT.

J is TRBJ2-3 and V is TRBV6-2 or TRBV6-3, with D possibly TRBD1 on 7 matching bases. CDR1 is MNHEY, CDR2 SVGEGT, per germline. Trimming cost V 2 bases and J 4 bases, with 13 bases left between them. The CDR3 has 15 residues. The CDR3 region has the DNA TGTGCCAGCAGTTACCCCGACAGGGAGGCAGATACGCAGTATTTT. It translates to CASSYPDREADTQYF.

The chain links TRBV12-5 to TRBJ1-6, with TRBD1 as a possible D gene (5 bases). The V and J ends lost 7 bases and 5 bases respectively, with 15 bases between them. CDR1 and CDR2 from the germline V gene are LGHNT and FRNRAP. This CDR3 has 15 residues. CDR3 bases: TGTGCTAGTGCCAAATCTGACAGAAATAATTCACCCCTCCACTTT. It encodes CASAKSDRNNSPLHF.

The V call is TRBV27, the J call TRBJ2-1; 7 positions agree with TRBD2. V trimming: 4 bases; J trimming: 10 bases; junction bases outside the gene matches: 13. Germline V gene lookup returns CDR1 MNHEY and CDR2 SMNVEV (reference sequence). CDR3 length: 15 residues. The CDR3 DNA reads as TGTGCCAGCAGTTCTCGGGGGAGGGCCCAAGGGGAGCAGTTCTTC. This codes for CASSSRGRAQGEQFF.

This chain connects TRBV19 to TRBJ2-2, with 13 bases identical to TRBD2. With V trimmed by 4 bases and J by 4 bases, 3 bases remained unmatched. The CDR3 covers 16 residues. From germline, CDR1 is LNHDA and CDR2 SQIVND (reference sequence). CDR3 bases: TGTGCCAGTAGTACCCGGACTAGCGGGAGCACCGGGGAGCTGTTTTTT. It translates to CASSTRTSGSTGELFF.

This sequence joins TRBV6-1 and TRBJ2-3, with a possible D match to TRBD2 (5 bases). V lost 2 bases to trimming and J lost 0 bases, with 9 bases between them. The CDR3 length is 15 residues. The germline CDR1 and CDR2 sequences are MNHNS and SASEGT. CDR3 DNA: TGTGCCAGCAGTGAATCGGGAAGAAGCACAGATACGCAGTATTTT. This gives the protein CASSESGRSTDTQYF.

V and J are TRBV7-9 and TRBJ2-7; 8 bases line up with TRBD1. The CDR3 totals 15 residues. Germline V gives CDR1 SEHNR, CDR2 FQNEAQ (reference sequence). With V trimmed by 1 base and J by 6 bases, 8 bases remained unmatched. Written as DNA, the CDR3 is TGTGCCAGCAGCTTAGTTTGGACAGGGAGCGGCGAGCAGTACTTC. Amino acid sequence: CASSLVWTGSGEQYF. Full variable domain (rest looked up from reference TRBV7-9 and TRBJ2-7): DTGVSQNPRHKITKRGQNVTFRCDPISEHNRLYWYRQTLGQGPEFLTYFQNEAQLEKSRLLSDRFSAERPKGSFSTLEIQRTEQGDSAMYLCASSLVWTGSGEQYFGPGTRLTVT.

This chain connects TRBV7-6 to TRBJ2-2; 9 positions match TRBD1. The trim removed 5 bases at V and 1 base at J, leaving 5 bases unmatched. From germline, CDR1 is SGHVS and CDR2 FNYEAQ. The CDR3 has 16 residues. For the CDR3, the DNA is TGTGCCAGCAGCGTGTACAGGGGGCAGAACACCGGGGAGCTGTTTTTT. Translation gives CASSVYRGQNTGELFF.

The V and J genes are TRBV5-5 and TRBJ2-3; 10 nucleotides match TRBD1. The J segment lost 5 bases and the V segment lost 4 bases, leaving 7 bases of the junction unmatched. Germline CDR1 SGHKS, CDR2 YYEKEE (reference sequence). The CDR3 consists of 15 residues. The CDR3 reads CASSLGQGIVDTQYF. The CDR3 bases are TGTGCCAGCAGCCTGGGACAGGGGATCGTAGATACGCAGTATTTT.

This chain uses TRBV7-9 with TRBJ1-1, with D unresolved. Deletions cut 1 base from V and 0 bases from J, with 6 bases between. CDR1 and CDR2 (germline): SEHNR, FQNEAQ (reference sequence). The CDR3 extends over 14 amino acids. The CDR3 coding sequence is TGTGCCAGCAGCTTAGTAGAAGTGAACACTGAAGCTTTCTTT. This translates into CASSLVEVNTEAFF.

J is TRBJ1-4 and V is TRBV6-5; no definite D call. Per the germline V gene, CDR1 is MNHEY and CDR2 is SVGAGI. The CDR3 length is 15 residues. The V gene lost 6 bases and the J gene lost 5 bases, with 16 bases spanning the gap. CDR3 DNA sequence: TGTGCCAGCAGAGATCAATCGGGTGCGAATGAAAAACTGTTTTTT. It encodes CASRDQSGANEKLFF.

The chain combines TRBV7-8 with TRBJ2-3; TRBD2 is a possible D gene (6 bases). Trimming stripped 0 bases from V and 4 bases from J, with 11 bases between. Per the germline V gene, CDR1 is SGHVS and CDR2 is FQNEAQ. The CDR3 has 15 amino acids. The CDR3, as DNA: TGTGCCAGCAGCTTAGCCCACGGGGGTGCAGATACGCAGTATTTT. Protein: CASSLAHGGADTQYF. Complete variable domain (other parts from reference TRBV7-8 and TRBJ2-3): GAGVSQSPRYKVAKRGQDVALRCDPISGHVSLFWYQQALGQGPEFLTYFQNEAQLDKSGLPSDRFFAERPEGSVSTLKIQRTQQEDSAVYLCASSLAHGGADTQYFGPGTRLTVL.

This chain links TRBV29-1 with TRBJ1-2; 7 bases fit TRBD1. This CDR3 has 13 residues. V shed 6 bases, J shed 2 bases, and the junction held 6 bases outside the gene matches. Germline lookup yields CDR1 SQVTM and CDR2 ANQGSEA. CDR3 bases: TGCAGCGTCGCCAGACAGGGCAACTATGGCTACACCTTC. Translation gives CSVARQGNYGYTF.